Only a few counts were recorded for the clone carrying this TCR beta chain. Its specificity is not known. Each TCR beta library was made by quantitative 5'-RACE that incorporated molecular barcodes. TCRdb re-derived calls from the 5' RACE reads in MiXCR, one entry per CDR3 protein. The profile shows about 390,000 distinct CDR3 sequences, 20% to 25% of them singletons. CDR1 is DFQATT, CDR2 SNEGSKA, per germline (reference sequence). The germline V and J ends were trimmed by 3 bases and 9 bases, with 18 bases remaining between them. The CDR3 length is 15 residues. This entry is derived from a study of CD8 T cells in ankylosing spondylitis. The study, taken as a whole, reports: Disease-linked clones, CD8+, were relatively rare in peripheral blood. Clones tied to disease were said to be significantly enriched in matched ankylosing spondylitis synovial fluid. Blood from ankylosing spondylitis patients appeared to carry a characteristic roughly 8-variant TCR beta motif.

The V and J genes are TRBV20-1 and TRBJ1-6, with a weak D call TRBD1 (6 bases). Sample: blood, either unsorted or a sorted T cell fraction (not recorded which). This TCR came from a male donor with ankylosing spondylitis. The CDR3 reads CSASRGAKVSSPLHF. DNA of the CDR3: TGCAGTGCTAGTAGGGGGGCGAAGGTTTCTTCACCCCTCCACTTT.